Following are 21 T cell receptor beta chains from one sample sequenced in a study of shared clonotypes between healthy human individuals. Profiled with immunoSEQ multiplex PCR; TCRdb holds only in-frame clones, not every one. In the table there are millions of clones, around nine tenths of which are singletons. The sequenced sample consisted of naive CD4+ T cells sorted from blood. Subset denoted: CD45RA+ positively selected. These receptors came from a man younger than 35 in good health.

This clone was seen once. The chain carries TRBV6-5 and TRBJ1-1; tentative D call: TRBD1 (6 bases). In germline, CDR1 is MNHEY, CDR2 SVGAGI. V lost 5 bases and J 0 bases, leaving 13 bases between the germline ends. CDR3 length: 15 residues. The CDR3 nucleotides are TGTGCCAGCAGTCTCGGCGGGACACTGAACACTGAAGCTTTCTTT. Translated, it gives CASSLGGTLNTEAFF.

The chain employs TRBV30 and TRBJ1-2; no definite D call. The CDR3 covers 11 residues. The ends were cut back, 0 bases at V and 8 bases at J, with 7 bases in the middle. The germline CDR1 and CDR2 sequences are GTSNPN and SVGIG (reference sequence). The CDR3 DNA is TGTGCCTGGAGTGTCCGGGCGGGCTACACCTTC. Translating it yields CAWSVRAGYTF.

Here the CDR3 DNA reads TGTGCCAGCAGCTCAGGGGACAGCCCTAATGAAAAACTGTTTTTT. This translates into CASSSGDSPNEKLFF. The chain is built from TRBV5-4 and TRBJ1-4, with 7 bases matching TRBD1. Losses at the gene ends were 3 bases for V and 3 bases for J; bases not matched to a gene: 5. The germline V gene encodes CDR1 SGHNT and CDR2 YYREEE (reference sequence). The CDR3 spans 15 residues.

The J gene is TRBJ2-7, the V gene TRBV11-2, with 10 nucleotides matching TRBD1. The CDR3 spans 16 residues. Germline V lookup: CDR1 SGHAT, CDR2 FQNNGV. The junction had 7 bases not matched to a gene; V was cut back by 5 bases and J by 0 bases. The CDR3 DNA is TGTGCCAGCAGCCCGGCGGGACAGGGGCACTCCTACGAGCAGTACTTC. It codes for CASSPAGQGHSYEQYF.

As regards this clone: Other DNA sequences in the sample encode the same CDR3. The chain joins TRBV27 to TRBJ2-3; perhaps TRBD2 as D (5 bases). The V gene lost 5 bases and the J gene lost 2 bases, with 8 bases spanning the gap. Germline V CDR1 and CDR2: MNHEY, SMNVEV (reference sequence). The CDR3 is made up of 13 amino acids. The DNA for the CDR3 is TGTGCCAGCAGTCGGGATTTCACAGATACGCAGTATTTT. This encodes CASSRDFTDTQYF.

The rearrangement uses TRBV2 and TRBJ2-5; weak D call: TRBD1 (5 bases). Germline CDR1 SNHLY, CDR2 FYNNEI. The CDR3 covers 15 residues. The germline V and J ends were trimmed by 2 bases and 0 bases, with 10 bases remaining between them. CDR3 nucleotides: TGTGCCAGCAGTGAATACAGGCGATACCAAGAGACCCAGTACTTC. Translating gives CASSEYRRYQETQYF.

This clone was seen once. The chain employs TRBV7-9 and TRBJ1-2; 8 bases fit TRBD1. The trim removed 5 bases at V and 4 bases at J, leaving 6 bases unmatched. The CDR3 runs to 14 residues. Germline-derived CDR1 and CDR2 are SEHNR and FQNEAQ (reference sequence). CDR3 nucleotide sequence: TGTGCCAGCAGCCCTGACAGGGGCGGCTATGGCTACACCTTC. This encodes CASSPDRGGYGYTF.

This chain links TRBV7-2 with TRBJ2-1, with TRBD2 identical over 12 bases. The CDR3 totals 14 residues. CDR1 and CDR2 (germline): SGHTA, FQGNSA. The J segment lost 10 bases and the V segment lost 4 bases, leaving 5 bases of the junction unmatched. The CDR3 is CASSWTSGNHEQFF. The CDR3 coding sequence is TGTGCCAGCAGCTGGACTAGCGGGAACCACGAGCAGTTCTTC.

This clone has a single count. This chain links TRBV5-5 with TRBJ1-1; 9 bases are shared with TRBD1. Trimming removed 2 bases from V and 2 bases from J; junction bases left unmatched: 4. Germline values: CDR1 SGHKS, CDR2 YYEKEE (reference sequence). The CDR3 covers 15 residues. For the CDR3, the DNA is TGTGCCAGCAGCTTTATGACAGGGGGTAACACTGAAGCTTTCTTT. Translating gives CASSFMTGGNTEAFF. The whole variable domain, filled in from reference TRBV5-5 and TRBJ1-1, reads DAGVTQSPTHLIKTRGQQVTLRCSPISGHKSVSWYQQVLGQGPQFIFQYYEKEERGRGNFPDRFSARQFPNYSSELNVNALLLGDSALYLCASSFMTGGNTEAFFGQGTRLTVV.

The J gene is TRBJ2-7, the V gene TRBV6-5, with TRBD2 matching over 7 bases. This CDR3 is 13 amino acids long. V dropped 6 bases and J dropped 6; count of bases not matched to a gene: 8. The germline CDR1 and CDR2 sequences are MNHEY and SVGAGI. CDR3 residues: CASRSPTSAEQYF. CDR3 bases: TGTGCCAGCAGGTCGCCCACTAGCGCCGAGCAGTACTTC.

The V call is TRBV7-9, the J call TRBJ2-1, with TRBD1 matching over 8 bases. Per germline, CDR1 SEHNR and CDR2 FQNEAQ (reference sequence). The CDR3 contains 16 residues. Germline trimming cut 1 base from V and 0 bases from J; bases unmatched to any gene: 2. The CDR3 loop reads CASSLDRGYSYNEQFF. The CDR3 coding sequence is TGTGCCAGCAGCTTAGACAGGGGGTACTCCTACAATGAGCAGTTCTTC.

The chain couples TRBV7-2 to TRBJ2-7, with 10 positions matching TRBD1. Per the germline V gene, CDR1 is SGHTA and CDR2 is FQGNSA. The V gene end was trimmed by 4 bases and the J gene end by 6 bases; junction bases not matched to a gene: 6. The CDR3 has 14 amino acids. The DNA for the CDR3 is TGTGCCAGCAGCTCGGACAGGGGGTCTAGCGAGCAGTACTTC. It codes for CASSSDRGSSEQYF.

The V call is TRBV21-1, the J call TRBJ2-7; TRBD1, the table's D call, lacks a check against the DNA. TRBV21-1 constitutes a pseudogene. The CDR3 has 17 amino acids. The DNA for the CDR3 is TGTGCCAGCACCCAGACAGGACTCCCCGAAGTCGGATACGAGCAGTACTTC. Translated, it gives CASTQTGLPEVGYEQYF.

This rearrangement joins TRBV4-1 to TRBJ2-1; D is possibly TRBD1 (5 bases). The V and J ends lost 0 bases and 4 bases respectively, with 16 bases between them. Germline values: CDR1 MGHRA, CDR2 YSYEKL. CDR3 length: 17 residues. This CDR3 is CASSQEAGRPLYNEQFF. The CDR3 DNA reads TGCGCCAGCAGCCAAGAGGCAGGGCGACCCCTTTACAATGAGCAGTTCTTC.

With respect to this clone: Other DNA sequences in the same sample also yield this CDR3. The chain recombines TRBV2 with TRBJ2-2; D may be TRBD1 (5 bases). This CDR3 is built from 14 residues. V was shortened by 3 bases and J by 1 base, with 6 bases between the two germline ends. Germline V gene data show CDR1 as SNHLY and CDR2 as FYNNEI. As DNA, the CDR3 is TGTGCCAGCAGTGATAGGGGGAACACCGGGGAGCTGTTTTTT. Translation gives CASSDRGNTGELFF.

CDR3 loop: CASSLGSLSPAFF. The CDR3 bases are TGTGCCAGCAGCTTAGGATCTTTGTCACCCGCTTTCTTT. The gene calls are TRBV7-6 and TRBJ1-1; D remains unclear. CDR1 and CDR2 (germline): SGHVS, FNYEAQ. CDR3 length: 13 residues. The V and J ends lost 1 base and 11 bases respectively, with 14 bases between them.

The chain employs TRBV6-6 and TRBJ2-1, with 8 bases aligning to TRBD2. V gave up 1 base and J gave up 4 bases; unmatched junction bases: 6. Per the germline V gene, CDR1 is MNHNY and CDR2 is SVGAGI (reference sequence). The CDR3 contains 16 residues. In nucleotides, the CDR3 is TGTGCCAGCAGTTACTTGAGCGGGAGTAAGTACAATGAGCAGTTCTTC. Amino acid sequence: CASSYLSGSKYNEQFF.

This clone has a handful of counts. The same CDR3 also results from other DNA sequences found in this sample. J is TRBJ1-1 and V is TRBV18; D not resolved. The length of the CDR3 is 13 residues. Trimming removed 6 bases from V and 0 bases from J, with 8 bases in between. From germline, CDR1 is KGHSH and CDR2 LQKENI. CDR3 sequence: CASSPDLNTEAFF. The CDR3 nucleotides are TGTGCCAGCTCCCCCGACCTGAACACTGAAGCTTTCTTT.

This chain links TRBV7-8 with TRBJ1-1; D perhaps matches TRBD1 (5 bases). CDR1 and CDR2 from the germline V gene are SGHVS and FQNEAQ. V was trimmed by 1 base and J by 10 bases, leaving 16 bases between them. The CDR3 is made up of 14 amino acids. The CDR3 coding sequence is TGTGCCAGCAGCTTAGGTCCCTCGGGGGTTGGAGCTTTCTTT. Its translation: CASSLGPSGVGAFF.

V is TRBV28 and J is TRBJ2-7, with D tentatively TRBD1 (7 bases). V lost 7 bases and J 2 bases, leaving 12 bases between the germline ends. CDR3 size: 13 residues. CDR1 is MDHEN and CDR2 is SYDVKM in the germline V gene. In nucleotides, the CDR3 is TGTGCCAGCATGCCAGGGGGGACCTACGAGCAGTACTTC. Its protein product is CASMPGGTYEQYF.

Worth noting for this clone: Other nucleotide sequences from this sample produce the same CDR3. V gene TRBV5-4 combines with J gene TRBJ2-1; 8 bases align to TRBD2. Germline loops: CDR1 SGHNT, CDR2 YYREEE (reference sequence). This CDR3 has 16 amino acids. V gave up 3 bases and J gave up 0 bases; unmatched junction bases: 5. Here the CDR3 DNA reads TGTGCCAGCAGCTCGGCCAGCGGGAGCTCCTACAATGAGCAGTTCTTC. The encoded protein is CASSSASGSSYNEQFF.